This passage covers 26 T cell receptor beta chains from one sample sequenced in a study of tumor T cells in aggressive B-cell lymphoma (dated by TCRdb to the late 2010s). To prepare the library, the immunoSEQ multiplex PCR assay was applied. In its TCRdb copy, this immuneACCESS table keeps in-frame sequences only and misses some clones. Where compared with another copy, unresolved V genes explain less than half of these, and the others have no known cause. In all, the sample holds around 5,000 clones, and over 75% of those were seen once. The ten biggest clones cover less than 6% of the sample. Sequencing input: tumor tissue. Every receptor here comes from an adult with diffuse large B cell lymphoma.

About this clone itself: Other DNA sequences within the sample encode an identical CDR3. The chain combines TRBV5-6 with TRBJ2-7; D is possibly TRBD2 (5 bases). The CDR3 loop spans 13 amino acids. Germline V CDR1 and CDR2: SGHDT, YYEEEE. Trimming stripped 4 bases from V and 6 bases from J, with 14 bases between. The CDR3, as DNA: TGTGCCAGCAGCACCGGACTCAACCGCGAGCAGTACTTC. It yields the protein CASSTGLNREQYF.

This chain uses TRBV29-1 with TRBJ1-1, with TRBD1 matching over 9 bases. Germline V gene lookup returns CDR1 SQVTM and CDR2 ANQGSEA. There are 14 residues in the CDR3. V was pared by 6 bases and J by 7 bases, with 12 bases of the junction left unmatched. The CDR3 DNA is TGCAGCGTCGGGACAGGGACCCTTAGTCTTGAAGCTTTCTTT. It encodes CSVGTGTLSLEAFF.

The V call is TRBV7-9, the J call TRBJ2-7, with unresolved D. Germline V CDR1 and CDR2: SEHNR, FQNEAQ (reference sequence). V was clipped by 5 bases and J by 0 bases, with 8 bases between them. The CDR3 has 13 residues. This CDR3 is CASSPSFSYEQYF. The CDR3 DNA sequence: TGTGCCAGCAGCCCTTCTTTCTCCTACGAGCAGTACTTC.

This clone was found once. The chain couples TRBV29-1 to TRBJ2-1; D call uncertain. CDR3 length: 13 amino acids. The germline V gene encodes CDR1 SQVTM and CDR2 ANQGSEA. V dropped 2 bases and J dropped 4 bases, with 9 bases sitting between them. Here the CDR3 DNA reads TGCAGCGTTGAAATTATTACATACAATGAGCAGTTCTTC. It translates to CSVEIITYNEQFF.

The genes are TRBV5-1 and TRBJ2-1; D ambiguous. Germline lookup yields CDR1 SGHRS and CDR2 YFSETQ. The CDR3 consists of 16 residues. Deletions cut 2 bases from V and 8 bases from J, with 20 bases between. This chain's CDR3 is CASSFDSASGVDEQFF. The CDR3 region has the DNA TGCGCCAGCAGCTTCGACTCGGCGTCTGGTGTGGATGAGCAGTTCTTC.

The chain couples TRBV9 to TRBJ1-5; no definite D call. V lost 0 bases, J lost 0 bases, and 7 bases lay in between. Germline CDR1 and CDR2: SGDLS and YYNGEE. The CDR3 runs 15 residues. CDR3 protein: CASSVGPGSNQPQHF. CDR3 sequence (DNA): TGTGCCAGCAGCGTAGGACCAGGTAGCAATCAGCCCCAGCATTTT.

This clone appeared a few times. The V call is TRBV19, the J call TRBJ1-6; D ambiguous. CDR1 is LNHDA, CDR2 SQIVND, per germline (reference sequence). V was clipped by 2 bases and J by 13 bases, with 15 bases between them. The CDR3 runs 14 residues. CDR3 region: CASSILTGNGPLHF. The CDR3 DNA sequence: TGTGCCAGTAGTATACTGACCGGGAATGGGCCCCTCCACTTT.

The chain combines TRBV11-2 with TRBJ2-7, with D unresolved. V gave up 0 bases and J gave up 3 bases, with 12 bases separating them. CDR1 and CDR2 (germline): SGHAT, FQNNGV. This CDR3 contains 15 residues. The CDR3 loop reads CASSLDWAGLYEQYF. The CDR3 nucleotides read TGTGCCAGCAGCTTAGATTGGGCAGGCCTCTACGAGCAGTACTTC.

V usage is TRBV5-1 and J usage is TRBJ1-1; 8 bases align to TRBD1. Germline V gene data show CDR1 as SGHRS and CDR2 as YFSETQ. This CDR3 is 14 amino acids long. V shed 2 bases and J 4 bases; nucleotides not matched to a gene: 4. CDR3 DNA: TGCGCCAGCAGCTTCCGACAGGGGACCACTGAAGCTTTCTTT. Translating gives CASSFRQGTTEAFF.

This clone was counted once. The chain links TRBV18 to TRBJ2-7, with TRBD2 identical over 8 bases. The trim removed 3 bases at V and 3 bases at J, leaving 7 bases unmatched. The CDR3 loop spans 15 amino acids. Per germline, CDR1 KGHSH and CDR2 LQKENI. This CDR3 is CASSPLRSGDYEQYF. The CDR3 DNA reads as TGTGCCAGCTCACCTCTGCGTAGCGGGGACTACGAGCAGTACTTC.

This chain links TRBV7-9 with TRBJ2-1; unclear D gene. V was cut by 5 bases and J by 12 bases, with 14 bases left in between. The V gene's germline CDR1 is SEHNR and CDR2 FQNEAQ (reference sequence). The CDR3 spans 12 residues. The DNA of the CDR3 is TGTGCCAGCAGCCATCGATCGAGTACGCAGTTCTTC. Its translation: CASSHRSSTQFF.

The V gene is TRBV7-2, the J gene TRBJ1-6, with 7 bases identical to TRBD1. CDR1 is SGHTA, CDR2 FQGNSA, per germline. This CDR3 has 13 residues. The J segment lost 8 bases and the V segment lost 5 bases, leaving 3 bases of the junction unmatched. The chain's CDR3 is CASSPQGDSPLHF. DNA of the CDR3: TGTGCCAGCAGCCCTCAGGGGGATTCACCCCTCCACTTT.

The J gene is TRBJ2-7, the V gene TRBV29-1; 11 bases map to TRBD1. The germline V gene has CDR1 SQVTM and CDR2 ANQGSEA. This CDR3 region has 13 residues. J lost 4 bases, V lost 6 bases, and 5 bases had no gene match. In nucleotides, the CDR3 is TGCAGCGTCCAAGGGACAGGGGGTTACGAGCAGTACTTC. Residues: CSVQGTGGYEQYF.

This clone was seen just once. The chain links TRBV29-1 to TRBJ2-7; D possibly corresponds to TRBD1 (5 bases). In germline, CDR1 is SQVTM, CDR2 ANQGSEA. CDR3 length equals 11 residues. The V end lost 6 bases, the J end lost 7 bases, and 13 bases lay between the germline ends. The CDR3 is CSVLRRGEQYF. The DNA for the CDR3 is TGCAGCGTCCTCAGAAGGGGTGAGCAGTACTTC.

This sequence joins TRBV19 and TRBJ2-7; 13 bases match TRBD2. This CDR3 is 21 amino acids long. With 3 bases clipped from V and 0 bases from J, the junction kept 17 bases outside the gene matches. Germline CDR1 and CDR2: LNHDA and SQIVND (reference sequence). In DNA form, the CDR3 reads TGTGCCAGTAGTATCGGCCGCCCTTCCGGGACTAGCGGGGCGAGCTCCTACGAGCAGTACTTC. It codes for CASSIGRPSGTSGASSYEQYF.

The genes are TRBV29-1 and TRBJ2-1; 15 bases line up with TRBD2. CDR3 size: 16 residues. J was trimmed by 6 bases and V by 7 bases; bases with no gene match: 10. CDR1 SQVTM and CDR2 ANQGSEA come from the germline V gene. In DNA, the CDR3 is TGCAGCGCCGTAGGGACTAGCGGGGGGCGTGGCAATGAGCAGTTCTTC. Translated: CSAVGTSGGRGNEQFF.

On this clone: The junction does not match germline at one end; this may be a read error. CDR3 coding DNA: TGTGCCAGCAGTTTCTCCTCGGGGTTTCTATTGGGATTT. It encodes CASSFSSGFLLGF. This sequence joins TRBV6-6 and TRBJ1-4; the D is unclear. CDR1 and CDR2 from the germline V gene are MNHNY and SVGAGI (reference sequence). CDR3 length: 13 residues.

V usage is TRBV4-3 and J usage is TRBJ2-2; perhaps TRBD1 as D (5 bases). CDR3 length equals 15 residues. V lost 0 bases to trimming and J lost 7 bases, with 12 bases between them. Germline V gene lookup returns CDR1 LGHNA and CDR2 YSLEER. CDR3 bases: TGCGCCAGCAGCCAAGAAGCGCAGGGCGGCGGGGAGCTGTTTTTT. Its translation is CASSQEAQGGGELFF.

J is TRBJ2-7 and V is TRBV11-2, with D unresolved. The germline V and J ends were trimmed by 0 bases and 2 bases, with 14 bases remaining between them. The CDR3 extends over 16 amino acids. Germline assignment: CDR1 SGHAT and CDR2 FQNNGV. The CDR3 DNA reads as TGTGCCAGCAGCTTAGATTTCGGGTCATCCACCTACGAGCAGTACTTC. Protein sequence: CASSLDFGSSTYEQYF.

This clone appeared a single time. This chain's CDR3 is CASSSGQGVETQYF. CDR3 coding DNA: TGTGCCAGCAGCTCGGGACAGGGGGTGGAGACCCAGTACTTC. The chain links TRBV7-2 to TRBJ2-5, with TRBD1 matching over 11 bases. CDR1 and CDR2 (germline): SGHTA, FQGNSA. J lost 5 bases, V lost 4 bases, and 3 bases had no gene match. This CDR3 has 14 residues. Together with reference TRBV7-2 and TRBJ2-5, the CDR3 gives the full variable domain: GAGVSQSPSNKVTEKGKDVELRCDPISGHTALYWYRQSLGQGLEFLIYFQGNSAPDKSGLPSDRFSAERTGGSVSTLTIQRTQQEDSAVYLCASSSGQGVETQYFGPGTRLLVL.

J is TRBJ1-1 and V is TRBV29-1; 7 nucleotides line up with TRBD1. V gave up 4 bases and J gave up 0 bases; unmatched junction bases: 5. The CDR3 spans 14 residues. Germline V gene data show CDR1 as SQVTM and CDR2 as ANQGSEA. CDR3 DNA sequence: TGCAGCGTTGTTCCCAGGGGGGTGAACACTGAAGCTTTCTTT. Its protein is CSVVPRGVNTEAFF.

The rearrangement joins TRBV29-1 to TRBJ2-3, with TRBD2 matching 11 bases. Germline assignment: CDR1 SQVTM and CDR2 ANQGSEA. With V trimmed by 5 bases and J by 3 bases, 4 bases remained unmatched. CDR3 length equals 14 residues. CDR3 DNA sequence: TGCAGCGTTAATAGCGGGGGGGTTACAGATACGCAGTATTTT. This translates into CSVNSGGVTDTQYF.

V is TRBV10-2 and J is TRBJ1-5; D unclear. The CDR3 covers 13 residues. The germline V gene encodes CDR1 WSHSY and CDR2 SAAADI. The germline V and J ends were trimmed by 3 bases and 2 bases, with 5 bases remaining between them. The CDR3: CASSDLGNQPQHF. The CDR3 nucleotides are TGCGCCAGCAGTGACCTAGGCAATCAGCCCCAGCATTTT.

V gene TRBV9 combines with J gene TRBJ1-6; D is uncertain. This CDR3 is 14 amino acids long. Germline loops: CDR1 SGDLS, CDR2 YYNGEE. V was shortened by 0 bases and J by 6 bases, with 7 bases between the two germline ends. CDR3 region: CASSVAQFNSPLHF. The DNA of the CDR3 is TGTGCCAGCAGCGTAGCCCAGTTTAATTCACCCCTCCACTTT.

This chain uses TRBV7-2 with TRBJ1-1, with D unresolved. CDR1 and CDR2 from the germline V gene are SGHTA and FQGNSA. The CDR3 consists of 16 residues. Trimming cost V 0 bases and J 3 bases, with 14 bases left between them. The CDR3 sequence is CASSLALIFGDTEAFF. CDR3 bases: TGTGCCAGCAGCTTAGCCCTGATTTTCGGGGACACTGAAGCTTTCTTT.

This clone was seen more than once but under ten times. The same CDR3 can be traced to other DNA sequences in this sample. This chain connects TRBV10-3 to TRBJ2-3; 7 positions agree with TRBD1. This CDR3 has 14 amino acids. The V gene end was trimmed by 11 bases and the J gene end by 3 bases; junction bases not matched to a gene: 11. Germline V gene lookup returns CDR1 ENHRY and CDR2 SYGVKD. The CDR3 region is CASLAGGWTDTQYF. As DNA, the CDR3 is TGTGCCTCCTTGGCAGGGGGTTGGACAGATACGCAGTATTTT.